This T cell receptor (beta chain) was sequenced during a study of cytomegalovirus exposure and HLA in healthy donors. Comments on this clone: Its target is unknown.

Findings of the study overall: In an earlier analysis, about 87% or about 30%: the productive usage of most TCR beta V segments.

It was with 60 Vbeta and 13 Jbeta primers that the PCR ran. Only in-frame clones appear in the TCRdb table, and some are missing; sequencing was by immunoSEQ multiplex PCR. The sample has some 72,000 clones, and its top ten clones hold 0.8% to 1%. This clonotype originated in a boy under 18 in good health and CMV-seronegative. The sequenced sample was PBMCs.

The CDR3 spells CASSLGGSEKLFF. The CDR3 nucleotides are TGTGCCAGCAGCTTGGGGGGTAGTGAAAAACTGTTTTTT. The V gene is TRBV7-2, the J gene TRBJ1-4, with D perhaps TRBD1 (5 bases). The CDR3 totals 13 residues. The germline CDR1 and CDR2 sequences are SGHTA and FQGNSA. V was clipped by 3 bases and J by 7 bases, with 9 bases between them.